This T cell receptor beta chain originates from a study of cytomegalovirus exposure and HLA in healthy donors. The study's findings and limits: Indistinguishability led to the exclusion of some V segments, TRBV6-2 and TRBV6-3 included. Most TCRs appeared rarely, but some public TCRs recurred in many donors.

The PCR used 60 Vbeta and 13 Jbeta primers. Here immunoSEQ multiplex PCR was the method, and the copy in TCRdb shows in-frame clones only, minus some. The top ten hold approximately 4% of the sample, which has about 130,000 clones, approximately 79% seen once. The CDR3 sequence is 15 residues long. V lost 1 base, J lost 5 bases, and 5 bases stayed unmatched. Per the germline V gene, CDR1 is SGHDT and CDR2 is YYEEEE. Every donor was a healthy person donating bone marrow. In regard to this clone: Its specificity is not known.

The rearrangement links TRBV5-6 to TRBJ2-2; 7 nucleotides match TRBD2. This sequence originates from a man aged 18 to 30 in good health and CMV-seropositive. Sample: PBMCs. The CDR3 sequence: CASSLIRSGTGELFF. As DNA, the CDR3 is TGTGCCAGCAGCTTGATCCGTAGCGGGACCGGGGAGCTGTTTTTT.